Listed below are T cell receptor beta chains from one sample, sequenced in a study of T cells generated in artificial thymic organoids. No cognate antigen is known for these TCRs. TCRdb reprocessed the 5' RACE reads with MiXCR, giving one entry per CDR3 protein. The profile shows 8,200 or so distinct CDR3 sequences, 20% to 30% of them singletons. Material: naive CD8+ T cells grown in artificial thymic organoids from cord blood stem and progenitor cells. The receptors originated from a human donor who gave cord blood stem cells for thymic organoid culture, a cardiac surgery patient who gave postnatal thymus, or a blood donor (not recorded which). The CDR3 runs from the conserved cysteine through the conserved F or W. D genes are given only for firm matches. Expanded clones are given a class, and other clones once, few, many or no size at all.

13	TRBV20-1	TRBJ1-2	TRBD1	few	CSARDRVYYGYTF	TGCAGTGCTAGGGACAGGGTTTACTATGGCTACACCTTC
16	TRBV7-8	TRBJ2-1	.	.	CASSLALLAPHNEQFF	TGTGCCAGCAGCTTAGCACTGCTAGCTCCCCACAATGAGCAGTTCTTC
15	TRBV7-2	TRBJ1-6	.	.	CASSLDVCYNSPLHF	TGTGCCAGCAGCTTGGACGTTTGCTATAATTCACCCCTCCACTTT
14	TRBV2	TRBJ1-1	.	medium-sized	CASSEEGWNTEAFF	TGTGCCAGCAGTGAAGAGGGTTGGAACACTGAAGCTTTCTTT
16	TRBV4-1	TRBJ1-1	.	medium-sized	CASSRWTQPHNTEAFF	TGCGCCAGCAGCCGATGGACGCAACCTCATAACACTGAAGCTTTCTTT
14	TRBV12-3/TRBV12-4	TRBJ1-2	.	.	CASSPDGESYGYTF	TGTGCCAGCAGCCCCGACGGAGAGAGCTATGGCTACACCTTC
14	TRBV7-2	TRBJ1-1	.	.	CASSLGPMNTEAFF	TGTGCCAGCAGCTTGGGACCTATGAACACTGAAGCTTTCTTT
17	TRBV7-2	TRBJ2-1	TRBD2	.	CASSHRPPSGGYNEQFF	TGTGCCAGCAGCCATCGCCCCCCTAGCGGGGGTTACAATGAGCAGTTCTTC
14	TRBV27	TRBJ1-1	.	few	CASSLWGVNTEAFF	TGTGCCAGCAGTTTATGGGGGGTGAACACTGAAGCTTTCTTT
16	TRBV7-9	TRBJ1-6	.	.	CASSHRGLFSNSPLHF	TGCGCCAGCAGTCATAGGGGACTTTTCTCAAATTCACCCCTCCACTTT
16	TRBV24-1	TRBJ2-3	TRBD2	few	CATSDTGGAYTDTQYF	TGTGCCACCAGTGACACGGGGGGGGCCTACACAGATACGCAGTATTTT
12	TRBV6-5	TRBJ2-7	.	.	CASSDRTYEQYF	TGTGCCAGCAGTGACAGGACCTACGAGCAGTACTTC
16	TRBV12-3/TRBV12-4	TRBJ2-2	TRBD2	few	CASSFLSRGGPGELFF	TGTGCCAGCAGTTTCTTGTCGCGGGGGGGCCCCGGGGAGCTGTTTTTT
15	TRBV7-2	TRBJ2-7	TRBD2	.	CASSLMGLAPYGQYF	TGTGCCAGCAGCTTAATGGGACTAGCCCCCTACGGGCAGTACTTC
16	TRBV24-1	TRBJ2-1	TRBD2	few	CATSDRTGRIYNEQFF	TGTGCCACCAGTGACCGGACCGGGAGGATCTACAATGAGCAGTTCTTC
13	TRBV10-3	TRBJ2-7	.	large	CAGRRGHLYEQYF	TGTGCCGGCCGACGGGGGCACCTCTACGAGCAGTACTTC
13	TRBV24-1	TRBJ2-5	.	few	CATRGQFQETQYF	TGTGCCACCAGGGGACAATTCCAAGAGACCCAGTACTTC
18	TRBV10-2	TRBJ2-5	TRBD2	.	CASSPSGTSGGRKETQYF	TGCGCCAGCAGTCCCTCCGGGACTAGCGGGGGGAGGAAAGAGACCCAGTACTTC
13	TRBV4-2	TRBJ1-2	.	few	CASSQEGDYGYTF	TGTGCCAGCAGCCAAGAGGGGGACTATGGCTACACCTTC
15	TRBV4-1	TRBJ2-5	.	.	CASSQDGPVGETQYF	TGCGCCAGCAGCCAAGACGGACCGGTCGGGGAGACCCAGTACTTC
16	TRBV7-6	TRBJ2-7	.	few	CASSPHPGPFSYEQYF	TGTGCCAGCAGCCCCCATCCGGGACCTTTCTCCTACGAGCAGTACTTC
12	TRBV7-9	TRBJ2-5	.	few	CASSPRSETQYF	TGTGCCAGCAGCCCAAGGTCAGAGACCCAGTACTTC
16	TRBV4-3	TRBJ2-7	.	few	CASSKEGGGAVDEQYF	TGCGCCAGCAGTAAAGAAGGTGGGGGGGCGGTAGACGAGCAGTACTTC
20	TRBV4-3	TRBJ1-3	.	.	CASSQMLWRGLKGGGDTIYF	TGCGCCAGCAGCCAGATGCTCTGGCGGGGTTTAAAGGGAGGCGGGGACACCATATATTTT
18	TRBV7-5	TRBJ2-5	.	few	CISVPEVPGRATRETQYF	.
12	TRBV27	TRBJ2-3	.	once	CASSFQGRTQYF	TGTGCCAGCAGTTTTCAGGGGAGGACGCAGTATTTT
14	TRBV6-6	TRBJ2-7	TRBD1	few	CASSRPGGPYKQYF	TGTGCCAGCAGCCGACCAGGGGGCCCCTACAAGCAGTACTTC